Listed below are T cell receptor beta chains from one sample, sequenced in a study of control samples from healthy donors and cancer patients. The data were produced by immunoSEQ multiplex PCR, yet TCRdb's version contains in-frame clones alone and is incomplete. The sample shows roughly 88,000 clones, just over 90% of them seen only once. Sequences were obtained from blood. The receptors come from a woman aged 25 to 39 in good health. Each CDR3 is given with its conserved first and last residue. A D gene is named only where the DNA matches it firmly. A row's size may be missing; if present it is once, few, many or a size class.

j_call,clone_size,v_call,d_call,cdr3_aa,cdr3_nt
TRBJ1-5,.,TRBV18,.,CASSTTGLHHQPQHF,TGTGCCAGCTCAACCACAGGGCTTCACCATCAGCCCCAGCATTTT
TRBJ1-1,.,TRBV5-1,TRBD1,CASSSSSPGQLNTEAFF,TGCGCCAGCAGCTCTTCATCTCCGGGACAGTTGAACACTGAAGCTTTCTTT
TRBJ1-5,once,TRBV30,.,CAWKDRNNQPQHF,TGTGCCTGGAAAGACCGAAACAATCAGCCCCAGCATTTT
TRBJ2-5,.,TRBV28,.,CASSPPTGALGVAQYF,TGTGCCAGCAGCCCCCCCACAGGTGCCTTGGGAGTGGCCCAGTACTTC
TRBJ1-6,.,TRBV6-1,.,CASSDPNSPLHF,TGTGCCAGCAGTGACCCTAATTCACCCCTCCACTTT
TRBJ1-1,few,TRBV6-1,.,CASSERPGAEAFF,TGTGCCAGCAGTGAACGCCCCGGGGCTGAAGCTTTCTTT
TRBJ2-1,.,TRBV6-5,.,CASSFPKGGSYNEQFF,TGTGCCAGCAGTTTCCCTAAGGGGGGCTCTTACAATGAGCAGTTCTTC
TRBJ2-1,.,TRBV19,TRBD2,CASSIVAGHYNEQFF,TGTGCCAGTAGTATAGTAGCGGGGCACTACAATGAGCAGTTCTTC
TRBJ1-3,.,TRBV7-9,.,CASSPWDRLSGNTIYF,TGTGCCAGCAGCCCCTGGGACCGACTCTCTGGAAACACCATATATTTT
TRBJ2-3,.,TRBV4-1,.,CASSTTSLTDTQYF,TGCGCCAGCAGCACTACGTCCCTAACAGATACGCAGTATTTT
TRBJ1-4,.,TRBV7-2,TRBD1,CASSSTGKYEKLFF,TGTGCCAGCAGCTCGACAGGGAAATATGAAAAACTGTTTTTT
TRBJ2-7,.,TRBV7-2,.,CASSLTGTSRYEQYF,TGTGCCAGCAGCTTAACCGGGACCTCGCGCTACGAGCAGTACTTC
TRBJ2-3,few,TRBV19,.,CASTADTQYF,TGTGCCAGTACGGCGGATACGCAGTATTTT
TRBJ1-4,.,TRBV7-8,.,CASSLLTGTTNEKLFF,TGTGCCAGCAGCCTCCTAACCGGGACAACTAATGAAAAACTGTTTTTT
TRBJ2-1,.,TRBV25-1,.,CASSGIRTLNEQFF,TGTGCCAGCAGTGGGATACGGACGCTCAATGAGCAGTTCTTC
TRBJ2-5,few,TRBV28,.,CASGTAAQETQYF,TGTGCCAGCGGGACGGCCGCCCAAGAGACCCAGTACTTC
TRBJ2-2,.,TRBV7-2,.,CASSRLRNTGELFF,TGTGCCAGCAGCCGGTTACGAAACACCGGGGAGCTGTTTTTT
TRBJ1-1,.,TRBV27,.,CASSLSKYRAEAFF,TGTGCCAGCAGTTTATCGAAGTATAGGGCTGAAGCTTTCTTT
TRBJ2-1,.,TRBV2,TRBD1,CASSAQGARNEQFF,TGTGCCAGCAGTGCCCAGGGGGCGCGCAATGAGCAGTTCTTC
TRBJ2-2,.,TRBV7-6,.,CASSLRLASGELFF,TGTGCCAGCAGCTTACGTCTAGCGTCCGGGGAGCTGTTTTTT
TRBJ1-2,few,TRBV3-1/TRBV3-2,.,CASSQGASNYGYTF,TGTGCCAGCAGCCAAGGTGCTTCTAACTATGGCTACACCTTC
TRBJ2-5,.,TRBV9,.,CASSVEKTRETQYF,TGTGCCAGCAGCGTAGAGAAGACGCGAGAGACCCAGTACTTC
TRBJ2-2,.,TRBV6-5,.,CASSWDRANTGELFF,TGTGCCAGCAGTTGGGACCGCGCGAACACCGGGGAGCTGTTTTTT
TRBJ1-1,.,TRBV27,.,CASSPRWTADTEAFF,TGTGCCAGCAGTCCTCGTTGGACAGCGGATACTGAAGCTTTCTTT
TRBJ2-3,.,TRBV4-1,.,CASSPPGSTGDTQYF,TGCGCCAGCAGCCCGCCTGGATCGACCGGGGATACGCAGTATTTT
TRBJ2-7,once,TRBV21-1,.,CASSEGRGPSYSYEQYF,TGTGCCAGCAGCGAAGGCCGGGGACCGTCATACTCCTACGAGCAGTACTTC
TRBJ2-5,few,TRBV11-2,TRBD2,CASSLALAGGEETQYF,TGTGCCAGCAGCTTAGCGCTAGCGGGAGGGGAAGAGACCCAGTACTTC
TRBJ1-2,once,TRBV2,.,CASSQQGDYGYTF,TGTGCCAGCAGTCAACAGGGTGACTATGGCTACACCTTC
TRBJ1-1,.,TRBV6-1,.,CASSVAGVNTEAFF,TGTGCCAGCAGTGTAGCAGGGGTGAACACTGAAGCTTTCTTT
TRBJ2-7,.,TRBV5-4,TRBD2,CASSRTSGSYEQYF,TGTGCCAGCAGCAGAACTAGCGGGTCTTACGAGCAGTACTTC
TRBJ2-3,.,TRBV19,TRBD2,CASSTGLAPQGDTQYF,TGTGCCAGTAGTACTGGACTAGCTCCTCAAGGAGATACGCAGTATTTT
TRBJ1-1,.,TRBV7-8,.,CASSLDRNTEAFF,TGTGCCAGCAGCTTGGACAGGAACACTGAAGCTTTCTTT
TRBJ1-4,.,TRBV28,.,CASSLLGEEKLFF,TGTGCCAGCAGTTTACTCGGAGAGGAAAAACTGTTTTTT
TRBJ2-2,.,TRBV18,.,CASSPPSSTTGELFF,TGTGCCAGCTCACCTCCCTCGTCAACCACCGGGGAGCTGTTTTTT
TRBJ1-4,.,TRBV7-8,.,CASSLTFNEKLFF,TGTGCCAGCAGCTTAACCTTTAATGAAAAACTGTTTTTT
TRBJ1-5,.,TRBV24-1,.,CATTGGGYQPQHF,TGTGCCACCACCGGGGGAGGGTATCAGCCCCAGCATTTT
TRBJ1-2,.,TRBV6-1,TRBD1,CASSEATGGIYGYTF,TGTGCCAGCAGTGAAGCTACAGGGGGAATCTATGGCTACACCTTC
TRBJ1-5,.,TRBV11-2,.,CASSLGEAQPQHF,TGTGCCAGCAGCTTAGGGGAGGCTCAGCCCCAGCATTTT
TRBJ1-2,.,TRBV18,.,CASSPETVDGYTF,TGTGCCAGCTCACCAGAGACAGTTGATGGCTACACCTTC
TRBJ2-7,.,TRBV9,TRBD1,CASSVRTGGHEQYF,TGTGCCAGCAGCGTAAGGACAGGGGGTCACGAGCAGTACTTC
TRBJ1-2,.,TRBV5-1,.,CASTPAEPGGYTF,TGCGCCAGCACCCCTGCGGAGCCGGGTGGCTACACCTTC
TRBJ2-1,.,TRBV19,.,CASKVFTGISSEQFF,TGTGCCAGTAAAGTGTTCACAGGAATCTCCTCTGAGCAGTTCTTC
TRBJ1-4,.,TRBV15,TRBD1,CATSRGDRENEKLFF,TGTGCCACCAGCAGAGGGGACAGGGAGAATGAAAAACTGTTTTTT
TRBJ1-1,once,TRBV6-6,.,CASSPTYEHEAFF,TGTGCCAGCAGCCCCACCTATGAGCACGAAGCTTTCTTT
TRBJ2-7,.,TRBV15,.,CATSRELGSSYEQYF,TGTGCCACCAGCAGAGAATTGGGAAGTTCCTACGAGCAGTACTTC
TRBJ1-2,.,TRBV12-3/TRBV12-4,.,CASSLDSNYGYTF,TGTGCCAGCAGTTTAGACAGCAACTATGGCTACACCTTC
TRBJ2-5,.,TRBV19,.,CASSIYQFPDGSQETQYF,TGTGCCAGTAGTATTTATCAGTTCCCGGACGGCAGCCAAGAGACCCAGTACTTC